The source of this T cell receptor (beta chain) is a study of T-cell memory formation after mild COVID-19. Study overall: There were largely donor-specific TCR clusters.

Study observations and caveats: Clones contracting over day 15 to 85 were CD4/CD8 balanced, with later expanders leaning CD4+. Second-wave clones reaching peak frequency on day 37 lacked confirmed SARS-CoV-2 specificity.

TCRdb reanalysed the 5' RACE reads using MiXCR and keeps one entry per CDR3 protein. In the table there are some 250,000 distinct CDR3 sequences, around 17% of which are singletons. This clonotype was seen repeatedly, ten times or more. The antigen is unknown. The TCR comes from a man aged 18 to 29 who had mild COVID-19 (a few samples of this study predate the infection). Cell type and time point are not known. Sequenced input: PBMCs or a T cell subset sorted from them (not recorded which).

CDR3 DNA: TGTGCCATCAGCCCTGGGACAGGGGGCGGCTTCGAGCAGTACTTC. This sequence encodes CAISPGTGGGFEQYF. The chain employs TRBV10-3 and TRBJ2-7; TRBD1 matches 12 bases. Germline V CDR1 and CDR2: ENHRY, SYGVKD. V lost 6 bases, J lost 6 bases, and 9 bases stayed unmatched. CDR3 size: 15 residues.